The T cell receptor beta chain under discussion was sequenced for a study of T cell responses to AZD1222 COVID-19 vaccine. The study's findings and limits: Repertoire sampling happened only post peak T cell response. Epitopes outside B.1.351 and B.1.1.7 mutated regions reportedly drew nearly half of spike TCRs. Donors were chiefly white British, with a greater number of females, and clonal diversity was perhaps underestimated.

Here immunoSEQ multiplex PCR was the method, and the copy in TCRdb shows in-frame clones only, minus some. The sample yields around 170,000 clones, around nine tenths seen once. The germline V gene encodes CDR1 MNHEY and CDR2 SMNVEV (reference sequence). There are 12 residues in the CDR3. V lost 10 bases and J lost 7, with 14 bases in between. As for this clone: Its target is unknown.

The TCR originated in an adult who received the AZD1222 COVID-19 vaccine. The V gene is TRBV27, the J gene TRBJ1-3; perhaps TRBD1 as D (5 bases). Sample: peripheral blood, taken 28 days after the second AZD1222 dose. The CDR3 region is CATRDFWNTIYF. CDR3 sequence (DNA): TGTGCCACCCGGGACTTTTGGAACACCATATATTTT.